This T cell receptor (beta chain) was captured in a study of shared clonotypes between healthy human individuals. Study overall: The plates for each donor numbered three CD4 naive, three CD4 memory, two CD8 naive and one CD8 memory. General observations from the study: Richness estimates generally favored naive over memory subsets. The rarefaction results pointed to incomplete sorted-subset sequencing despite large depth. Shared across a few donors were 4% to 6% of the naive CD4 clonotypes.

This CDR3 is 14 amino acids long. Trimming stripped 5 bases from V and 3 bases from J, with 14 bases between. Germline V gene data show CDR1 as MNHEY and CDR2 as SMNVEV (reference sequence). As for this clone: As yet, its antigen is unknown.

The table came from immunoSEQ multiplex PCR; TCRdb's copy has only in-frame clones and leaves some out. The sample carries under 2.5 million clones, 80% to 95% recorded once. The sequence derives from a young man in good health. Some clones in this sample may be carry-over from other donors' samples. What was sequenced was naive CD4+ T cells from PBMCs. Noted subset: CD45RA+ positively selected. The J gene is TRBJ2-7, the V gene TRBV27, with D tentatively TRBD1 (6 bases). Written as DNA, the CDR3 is TGTGCCAGCAGTAAAGTACAGGGATACTACGAGCAGTACTTC. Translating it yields CASSKVQGYYEQYF.